Described below is a single T cell receptor (beta chain) sequence and its context. What this receptor recognizes is not known. It has no much larger one-base neighbor in the sample; base qualities were not kept. The source of the sample is a study of blood T cell repertoires in COVID-19 (TCRdb year 2020). In the study overall: Collaborator samples came from the United States, Italy and Spain and covered acute and convalescent phases of COVID-19. The material from the prospective study consisted of cDNA or gDNA derived from T cells, B-cell-depleted T cells, or PBMCs. The dataset comprised deeply sampled blood TCRbeta repertoires from subjects exposed to, actively infected with, or recovered from COVID-19. The repertoires were released in a freely available public database intended as a resource for research on the immune response to SARS-CoV-2. The samples were drawn from two sources: the first 160 participants of the ongoing ImmuneRACE study, and 1,000 to 1,500 subjects contributed by 6 global collaborators. Nearly every sample came with metadata listing a de-identified subject ID, COVID-19 status, age in years and sex. Where available, HLA class I and class II types were taken from metadata supplied by the sample provider and were not determined by assay-based typing. What the work shows at the level of the full study, not this receptor alone: The quantity of clinical and demographic metadata differed by source and by participant and was supplied without curation.

TCRbeta CDR3 regions were amplified from genomic DNA by means of the immunoSEQ Assay, a bias-controlled multiplex PCR. Per the authors' processing: Nucleated cell counts per sample were estimated from amplification of reference gene primers within the assay. Sequence reads were collapsed and filtered to measure the absolute abundance of every unique TCRbeta CDR3 rearrangement. Productive Simpson clonality was computed per sample as the square root of Simpson's diversity index over productive rearrangements. TCRdb stores this immuneACCESS table with in-frame sequences only. Part of the clones is absent; in the studies checked, under half of the shortfall reflects unresolved V genes, and no reason is known for the rest. From that table come the V and J calls and clone size; the DNA was used to work out D and trimming. Within this sample are approximately 500,000 clones, with roughly nine tenths of them counted one time only. The ten biggest clones cover 7.5% to 9% of the sample.

V is pared back by 6 bases and J by 3 bases, with 18 bases lying between the germline termini. From a lookup of the germline V gene, CDR1 and CDR2 are WSHSY and SAAADI. Including the terminal cysteine and phenylalanine, the CDR3 comprises 15 residues. This entry keeps only the CDR3 DNA: 45 bases, framed from base 1. One collaborating source in Seattle enrolled patients during active infection and followed them longitudinally through the course of disease. The collaborating institutions used their own protocols to collect whole blood in K2EDTA tubes. For TCRbeta analysis, collaborators shipped samples in one of three forms: frozen whole blood, isolated PBMCs, or DNA extracted from either of those sample types.

This TCR was sampled from a woman between 50 and 59 years old with COVID-19, enrolled during active disease. The sequenced sample consisted of peripheral blood. Rearrangement joined TRBV10-2 to TRBJ2-7; the D gene is possibly TRBD2, with 5 bases matching. The CDR3 amino acid sequence is: CASRADRDGIYEQYF. The DNA sequence reads TGCGCCAGCAGGGCGGACCGGGATGGTATCTACGAGCAGTACTTC.